The rows below give T cell receptor beta chains drawn from one sample of a study of sequential checkpoint blockade in melanoma. Method: immunoSEQ multiplex PCR; TCRdb's copy keeps in-frame clones and lacks some. The table records more than 30,000 clones, roughly 32% of them present only once. The sample consisted of tumor tissue (inferred from file names), taken from a patient given nivolumab and ipilimumab in sequence. These TCRs come from a human donor with melanoma. CDR3s leave out the opening cysteine and the closing phenylalanine or tryptophan. Fields, in order: J gene, V gene, CDR3 protein.

TRBJ2-7	TRBV28	ASSSSYGGVYEQY
TRBJ2-7	TRBV14	ASSDYQAEVSYEQY
TRBJ2-7	TRBV11-3	ASSLTADSYEQY
TRBJ1-2	TRBV28	ASTRSELYGYT
TRBJ1-6	TRBV18	ASSLNGQPNSPLH
TRBJ2-4	TRBV6-1	ASSEEPTAEIPGKNIQY
TRBJ1-1	TRBV29-1	SVVRDTKSAF
TRBJ1-2	TRBV28	ASSPPQSYGYT
TRBJ2-1	TRBV9	ASSFVRGSQF
TRBJ1-2	TRBV28	ASSQDGNYGYT
TRBJ1-1	TRBV30	AWDLGTGDTEAF
TRBJ1-5	TRBV6-8	ASSSRDINQPQH
TRBJ1-1	TRBV14	ASSHSSYRSLRTEAF
TRBJ2-1	TRBV5-1	ASSVGLAGVNEQF
TRBJ1-6	TRBV7-1	ASSPHRDSPLH
TRBJ2-7	TRBV28	ASSPSGESYEQY
TRBJ2-5	TRBV11-3	ASSRSATATGVSETQY
TRBJ1-4	TRBV6-8	ASSFYHRGQEYEKLF
TRBJ2-2	TRBV15	ATSRDEGGVAWAGELF
TRBJ1-3	TRBV11-3	ASSLGRGGNTIY
TRBJ2-2	TRBV28	ASSLGQGATGELF
TRBJ1-4	TRBV28	ATRQGLEKLF
TRBJ1-2	TRBV6-8	ASSYISSHGYT
TRBJ2-1	TRBV14	ASGHDNEQF
TRBJ1-5	TRBV11-3	ASSLGRGANQPQH
TRBJ1-4	TRBV9	ASSSEGGLATNEKLF
TRBJ2-5	TRBV6-8	ASTRASGETQY
TRBJ1-1	TRBV11-3	ASSLHTGDTEAF
TRBJ2-7	TRBV25-1	ASTGEMRYEQY
TRBJ2-2	TRBV14	ASSRQGTGELF
TRBJ2-3	TRBV30	AWSPSGLTDTQY
TRBJ2-1	TRBV4-1	ASSPTGLYNEQF
TRBJ1-2	TRBV30	AWTREYYGYT
TRBJ2-2	TRBV19	ASSGDRGVGELF
TRBJ2-7	TRBV11-3	ASSLMPVGSYEQY
TRBJ1-1	TRBV4-1	ARTAARSTTEAF
TRBJ1-4	TRBV25-1	ASSEYASGEKLF
TRBJ2-7	TRBV6-8	ASKTGDHEQY
TRBJ2-5	TRBV11-3	ASSLGTSRETQY
TRBJ1-1	TRBV29-1	SVGRAGKTEAF